The 13 T cell receptor beta chains reported below all come from one sample, sequenced in a study of T cell changes during pregnancy in multiple sclerosis. The data were produced by immunoSEQ multiplex PCR, yet TCRdb's version contains in-frame clones alone and is incomplete. In the table there are roughly 48,000 clones, 88% of which are singletons. This sample comprised CD4+ T cells from peripheral blood mononuclear cells, obtained in the second trimester of pregnancy. These receptors originate from a female donor with multiple sclerosis, enrolled in a pregnancy study.

The chain employs TRBV19 and TRBJ2-3; tentative D call: TRBD2 (6 bases). V gave up 4 bases and J gave up 2 bases, with 13 bases separating them. The CDR3 length is 15 residues. Germline CDR1 is LNHDA and CDR2 is SQIVND (reference sequence). CDR3 loop: CASSKWEATTDTQYF. The DNA for the CDR3 is TGTGCCAGTAGTAAGTGGGAGGCAACCACAGATACGCAGTATTTT.

The chain joins TRBV11-2 to TRBJ1-2, with a possible D match to TRBD1 (6 bases). V shed 2 bases and J shed 4 bases, with 14 bases lying between them. The germline V gene encodes CDR1 SGHAT and CDR2 FQNNGV. CDR3 size: 15 residues. Written as DNA, the CDR3 is TGTGCCAGCAGCTTACCTCAGGGGTTGTCCTATGGCTACACCTTC. Encoded protein: CASSLPQGLSYGYTF.

V usage is TRBV4-3 and J usage is TRBJ2-1; D not resolved. Germline CDR1 is LGHNA and CDR2 is YSLEER. The CDR3 spans 15 residues. Trimming cost V 3 bases and J 4 bases, with 13 bases left between them. CDR3: CASSQSSKPYNEQFF. In DNA, the CDR3 is TGCGCCAGCAGCCAGAGCTCTAAACCTTACAATGAGCAGTTCTTC.

The chain joins TRBV19 to TRBJ1-2; possible D gene TRBD1, 6 bases. The CDR3 has 15 amino acids. V lost 7 bases and J lost 4, with 19 bases in between. Germline CDR1 and CDR2: LNHDA and SQIVND (reference sequence). CDR3 sequence: CASIRGGADPYGYTF. The CDR3, as DNA: TGTGCCAGTATTAGGGGGGGGGCCGACCCCTATGGCTACACCTTC.

The CDR3 DNA reads as TGTGCCAGCAGCTTAAGCAGGGCGAACACTGAAGCTTTCTTT. This encodes CASSLSRANTEAFF. The chain employs TRBV11-2 and TRBJ1-1; D is perhaps TRBD1 (5 bases). V lost 2 bases to trimming and J lost 1 base, with 8 bases between them. This CDR3 is built from 14 residues. The V gene's germline CDR1 is SGHAT and CDR2 FQNNGV.

The J gene is TRBJ2-2, the V gene TRBV7-2; 10 bases agree with TRBD2. Per the germline V gene, CDR1 is SGHTA and CDR2 is FQGNSA. Trimming removed 1 base from V and 6 bases from J; junction bases left unmatched: 2. This CDR3 comprises 15 residues. CDR3 DNA: TGTGCCAGCAGCTTAGACCTAGCGGGGGCCGGGGAGCTGTTTTTT. It encodes CASSLDLAGAGELFF.

The chain has TRBV5-4 and TRBJ2-3; unclear D gene. CDR3 length: 12 residues. V lost 1 base, J lost 4 bases, and 4 bases lay in between. From germline, CDR1 is SGHNT and CDR2 YYREEE (reference sequence). This CDR3 reads CASSLRADTQYF. The CDR3, as DNA: TGTGCCAGCAGCTTGAGAGCAGATACGCAGTATTTT.

The rearrangement joins TRBV5-1 to TRBJ2-3; the D is unclear. V lost 4 bases and J 4 bases, leaving 10 bases between the germline ends. CDR1 and CDR2 from the germline V gene are SGHRS and YFSETQ. This CDR3 region has 13 residues. CDR3: CASSPARADTQYF. CDR3 nucleotides: TGCGCCAGCAGCCCCGCTAGAGCAGATACGCAGTATTTT.

V usage is TRBV27 and J usage is TRBJ1-4, with a possible D match to TRBD1 (5 bases). V was shortened by 3 bases and J by 6 bases, with 20 bases between the two germline ends. The germline gives CDR1 MNHEY, CDR2 SMNVEV (reference sequence). The CDR3 loop spans 17 amino acids. CDR3 in amino acids: CASSLLRDSIVDEKLFF. The CDR3 DNA reads TGTGCCAGCAGTTTGCTGCGGGACTCCATAGTCGATGAAAAACTGTTTTTT.

For the CDR3, the DNA is TGTGCCAGCAGCTTATTTACAGGGGGCGAGCTCAATCAGCCCCAGCATTTT. Its protein is CASSLFTGGELNQPQHF. The chain carries TRBV5-6 and TRBJ1-5; TRBD1 aligns across 9 bases. The CDR3 sequence is 17 residues long. Germline V gene data show CDR1 as SGHDT and CDR2 as YYEEEE. V was pared by 2 bases and J by 3 bases, with 9 bases of the junction left unmatched.

The rearrangement links TRBV7-8 to TRBJ2-7, with 9 nucleotides matching TRBD2. The CDR3 extends over 15 amino acids. The germline CDR1 and CDR2 sequences are SGHVS and FQNEAQ. The J segment lost 1 base and the V segment lost 1 base, leaving 2 bases of the junction unmatched. CDR3 sequence: CASSLVAGVSYEQYF. CDR3 in DNA: TGTGCCAGCAGCTTAGTAGCGGGAGTATCCTACGAGCAGTACTTC.

This clone was recorded once. The V call is TRBV5-1, the J call TRBJ1-1; a possible D gene is TRBD1 (6 bases). The length of the CDR3 is 15 residues. Germline values: CDR1 SGHRS, CDR2 YFSETQ. V was pared by 4 bases and J by 4 bases, with 17 bases between. The CDR3 loop is CASSAQGYGGTEAFF. CDR3 DNA: TGCGCCAGCAGCGCTCAGGGGTATGGTGGCACTGAAGCTTTCTTT.

This clone has just one count. This chain connects TRBV5-1 to TRBJ2-3; weak D call: TRBD2 (5 bases). V was clipped by 4 bases and J by 0 bases, with 9 bases between them. Germline assignment: CDR1 SGHRS and CDR2 YFSETQ. This CDR3 is 14 amino acids long. The CDR3 DNA follows: TGCGCCAGCAGCAGCCGGGGAAGCACAGATACGCAGTATTTT. It specifies CASSSRGSTDTQYF.